This TCR beta chain was found in a study of early T cells in non-severe SARS-CoV-2 infection. Study information: Sequenced bulk RNA came from whole blood that was unsorted, and chains were unpaired.

Study-level points and caveats: Anti-spike CD8 responses were favored by VDJdb matching, which missed private and CD4 specificities.

Researchers attached unique molecular identifiers to individual cDNA molecules. TCRdb re-called the 5' RACE reads with MiXCR, one entry per CDR3 protein. The table shows tens of thousands of distinct CDR3 sequences, with approximately 15% occurring only once. This clonotype was seen a few times. Its antigen is unidentified. This CDR3 comprises 12 residues. V lost 5 bases and J lost 10, with 12 bases in between. Germline loops: CDR1 MNHEY, CDR2 SVGAGI. J is TRBJ1-5 and V is TRBV6-5, with D unresolved. Specimen: whole blood, collected at baseline. The receptor's source is an adult who was a healthcare worker with PCR-confirmed SARS-CoV-2 infection or an uninfected control (not recorded which). The chain's CDR3 is CASSTKVGPQHF. CDR3 DNA: TGTGCCAGCAGTACGAAGGTGGGCCCCCAGCATTTT.